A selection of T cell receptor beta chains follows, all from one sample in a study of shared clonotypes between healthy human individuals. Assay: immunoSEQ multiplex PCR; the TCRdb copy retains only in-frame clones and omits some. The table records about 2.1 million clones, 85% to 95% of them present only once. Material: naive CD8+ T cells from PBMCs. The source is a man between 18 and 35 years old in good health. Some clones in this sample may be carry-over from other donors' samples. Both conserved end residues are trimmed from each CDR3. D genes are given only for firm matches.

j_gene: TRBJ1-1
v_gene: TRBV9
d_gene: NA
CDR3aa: ASSVEDTHTEAF

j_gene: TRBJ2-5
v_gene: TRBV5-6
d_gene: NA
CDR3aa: ASSSWIKQNQY

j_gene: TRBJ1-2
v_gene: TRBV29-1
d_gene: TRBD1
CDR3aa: SGAGDSTNGYT

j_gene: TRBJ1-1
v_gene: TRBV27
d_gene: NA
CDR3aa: ASSFREGAEAF

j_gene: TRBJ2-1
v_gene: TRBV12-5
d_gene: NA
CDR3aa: ASAGSSSYNEQF

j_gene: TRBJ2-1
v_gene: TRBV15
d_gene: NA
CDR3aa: ATSRVSDYNEQF

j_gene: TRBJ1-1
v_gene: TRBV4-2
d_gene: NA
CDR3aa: ASSHGSDTEAF

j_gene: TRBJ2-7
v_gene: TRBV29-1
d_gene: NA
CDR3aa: SVEATSYEQY

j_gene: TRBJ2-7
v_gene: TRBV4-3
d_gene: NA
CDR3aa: ASSQVRGFNYEQY

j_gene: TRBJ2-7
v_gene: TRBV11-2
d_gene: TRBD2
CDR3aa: ASSLGSGSEQY

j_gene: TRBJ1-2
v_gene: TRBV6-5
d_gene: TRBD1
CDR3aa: ASSYSRQGRDGYT

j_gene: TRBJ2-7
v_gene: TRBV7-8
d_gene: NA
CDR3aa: ASSSRSNIGHEQY

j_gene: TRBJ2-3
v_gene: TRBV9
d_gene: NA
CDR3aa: ASSPSSRADTQY

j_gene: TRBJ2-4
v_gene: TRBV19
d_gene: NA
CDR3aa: ASSIDPSVGVVAKNIQY

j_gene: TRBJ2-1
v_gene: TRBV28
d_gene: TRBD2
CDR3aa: ASSLFLNGGGLAGLDGVEQF

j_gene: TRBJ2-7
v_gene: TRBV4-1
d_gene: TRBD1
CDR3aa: ASSQWQGAYEQY

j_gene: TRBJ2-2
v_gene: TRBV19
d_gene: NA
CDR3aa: ASSIDGTTNTGELF

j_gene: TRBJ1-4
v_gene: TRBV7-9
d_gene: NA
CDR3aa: ASSLGGVVATNEKLF

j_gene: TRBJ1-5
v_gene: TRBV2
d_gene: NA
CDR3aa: ASSDTGNNQPQH

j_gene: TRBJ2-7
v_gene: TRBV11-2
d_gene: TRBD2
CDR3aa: ASSLNLGEGLEQY

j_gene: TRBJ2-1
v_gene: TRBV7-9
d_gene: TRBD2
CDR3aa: ASSLWGLAGGYNEQF

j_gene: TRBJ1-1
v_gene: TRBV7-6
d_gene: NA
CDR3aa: ASSLAPGAGTEAF

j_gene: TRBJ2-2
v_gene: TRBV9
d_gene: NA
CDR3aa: ASSGYPRDTGELF

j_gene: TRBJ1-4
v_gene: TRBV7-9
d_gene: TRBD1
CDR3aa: ASSVPDRVFETNEKLF

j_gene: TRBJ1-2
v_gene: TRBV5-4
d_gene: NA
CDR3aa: ASSPEGQGYT

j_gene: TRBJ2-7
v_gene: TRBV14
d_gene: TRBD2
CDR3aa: ASSQGVAGVVYEQY

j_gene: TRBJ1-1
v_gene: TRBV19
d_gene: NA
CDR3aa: ASNDGGTEAF

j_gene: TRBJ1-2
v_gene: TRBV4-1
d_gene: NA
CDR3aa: ASSQEPGRVYGYT

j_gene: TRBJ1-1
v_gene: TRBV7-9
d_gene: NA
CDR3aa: ASGVLTENTEAF

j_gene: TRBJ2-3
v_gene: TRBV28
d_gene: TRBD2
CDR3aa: ASSFPGGTDTQY

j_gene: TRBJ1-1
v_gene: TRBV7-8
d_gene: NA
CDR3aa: ASSLGGPRSHTEAF

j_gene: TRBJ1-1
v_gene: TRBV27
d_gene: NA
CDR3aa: ASGLTDGLNTEAF

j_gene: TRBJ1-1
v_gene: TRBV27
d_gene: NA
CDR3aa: ASSFPGGTEAF

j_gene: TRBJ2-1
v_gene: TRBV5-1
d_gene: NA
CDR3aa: ASSLYPGSYNEQF

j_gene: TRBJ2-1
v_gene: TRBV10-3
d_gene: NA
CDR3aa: AISEGGSYNEQF

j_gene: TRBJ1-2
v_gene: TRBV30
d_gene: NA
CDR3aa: AWTLETRNGYT

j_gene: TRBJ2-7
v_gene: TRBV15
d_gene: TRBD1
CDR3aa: ATSRSKGAIYEQY

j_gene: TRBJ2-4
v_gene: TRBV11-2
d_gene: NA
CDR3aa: ASSRLRDIQY

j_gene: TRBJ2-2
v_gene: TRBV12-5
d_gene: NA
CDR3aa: ASGLVGLPGELF

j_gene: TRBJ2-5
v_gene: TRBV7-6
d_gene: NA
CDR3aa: ASSAPGPRPWTQY

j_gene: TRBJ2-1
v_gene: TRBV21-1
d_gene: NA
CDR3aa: ASSKGGIEDRRVNEQF

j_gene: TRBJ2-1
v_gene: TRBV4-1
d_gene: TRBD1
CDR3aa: ASSRYPGQGDNEQF

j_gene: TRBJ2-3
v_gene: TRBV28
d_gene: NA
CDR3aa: ASSFSQEPSTDTQY

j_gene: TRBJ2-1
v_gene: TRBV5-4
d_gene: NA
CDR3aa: ASSIVSNEQF

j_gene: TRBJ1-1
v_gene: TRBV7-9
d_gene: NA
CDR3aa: ASSPARGEDTEAF

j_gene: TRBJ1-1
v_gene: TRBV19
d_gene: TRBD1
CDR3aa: ASSTGDRNTEAF

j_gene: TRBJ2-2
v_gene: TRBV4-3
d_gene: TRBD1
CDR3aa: ASSQGTGGGELF

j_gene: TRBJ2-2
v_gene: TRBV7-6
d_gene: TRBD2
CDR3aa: ASSLEVGGSTGELF

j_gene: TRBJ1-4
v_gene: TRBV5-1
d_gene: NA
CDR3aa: ASSYLDLNEKLF

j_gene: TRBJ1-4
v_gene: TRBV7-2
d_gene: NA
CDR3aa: ASSPRPPATNEKLF

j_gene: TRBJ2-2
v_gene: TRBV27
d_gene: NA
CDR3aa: ASGHQGAPGRTGELF

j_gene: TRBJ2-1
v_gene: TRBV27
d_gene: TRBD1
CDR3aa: ASSLVQGHNEQF

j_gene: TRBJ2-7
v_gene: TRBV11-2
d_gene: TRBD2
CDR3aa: ASSSGLIHEQY

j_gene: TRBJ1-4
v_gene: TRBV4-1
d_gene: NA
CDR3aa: ASSQETGGQGDEKLF

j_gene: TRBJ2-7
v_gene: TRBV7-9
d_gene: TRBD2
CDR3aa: ASSPTSGRSWGEQY

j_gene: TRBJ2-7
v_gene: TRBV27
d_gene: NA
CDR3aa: ASSPLYPYEQY

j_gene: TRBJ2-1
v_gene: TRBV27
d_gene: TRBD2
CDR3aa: ASGSGGPAYNEQF

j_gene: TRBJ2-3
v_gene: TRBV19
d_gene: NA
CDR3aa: ASNHVRASTDTQY

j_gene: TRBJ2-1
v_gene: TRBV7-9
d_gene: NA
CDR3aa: ASSLVAVGDAHEQF

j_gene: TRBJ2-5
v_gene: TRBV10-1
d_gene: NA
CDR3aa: ASSDRRETQY